This T cell receptor (beta chain) was identified in a study of CD8+CD57+ T cells in acquired aplastic anemia. Turning to the study itself: Healthy donors had, on average, about 10.8 million reads for their CD4+ cells. Study results and caveats: Both patients and controls carried the same twenty-nine CD8+ CDR3 sequences.

This clonotype was counted at least ten times. The antigen remains unidentified. CDR3 length: 10 residues. Deletions cut 2 bases from V and 11 bases from J, with 6 bases between. TCR beta VDJ combinations and CDR3 sequences were profiled from genomic DNA. TCRdb re-derived calls from the reads in MiXCR, one entry per CDR3 protein. Of about 190,000 distinct CDR3 sequences listed, 50% to 55% are singletons. The chain carries TRBV12-3 or TRBV12-4 and TRBJ1-1; D remains unclear. The sequence was collected from a human donor in good health, serving as a control. The material sequenced was sorted CD4+, CD8+, or CD8+CD57+ T cells (not recorded which) from PBMCs. The CDR3, as DNA: TGTGCCAGCAGTTTAAAAGAGGCTTTCTTT. The encoded protein is CASSLKEAFF.